The following is a TCR beta chain sequence with its context. The data were obtained in a study of blood T cell repertoires in COVID-19. Germline CDR1 DFQATT, CDR2 SNEGSKA (reference sequence). The CDR3 extends over 16 amino acids. Trimming took off 3 bases at V and 5 bases at J, with 22 bases between the two ends. Authors' methods: From reference gene primer amplification, estimates of nucleated cell counts were derived. Repertoires were generated with immunoSEQ multiplex PCR, while TCRdb's copy carries only in-frame clones and drops some. V and J calls plus clone size are reproduced from that table; the DNA served to infer D and trimming. The table lists 190,000 or so clones, around 84% of them singletons.

The rearrangement links TRBV20-1 to TRBJ1-2; D perhaps matches TRBD1 (6 bases). Material: peripheral blood. This TCR derives from a man aged 40-55 years with active or convalescent COVID-19. The CDR3 sequence is CSASIVRGRAGYGYTF. The CDR3 region has the DNA TGCAGTGCTAGTATCGTCAGGGGAAGAGCGGGATATGGCTACACCTTC.